The rows below give T cell receptor beta chains drawn from one sample of a study of shared clonotypes between healthy human individuals. Measured with immunoSEQ multiplex PCR; TCRdb has only the in-frame clones, and not every one. In the table there are roughly 640,000 clones, approximately 79% of which are singletons. The source material was memory CD4+ T cells sorted from blood. Receptor source: a woman under 40 in good health. The CDR3 runs from the conserved cysteine through the conserved F or W. The D gene is left open where the match is weak. Clone size is given for some rows only: seen once, a few or many times, or a class if the clone is expanded.

>TRBD2|TRBJ2-5|once|TRBV7-7
CASSTDPGRTETQYF
TGTGCCAGCAGCACTGATCCCGGGAGGACCGAGACCCAGTACTTC
>TRBD2|TRBJ2-1|NA|TRBV6-1
CASSEALAGENEQFF
TGTGCCAGCAGTGAAGCACTAGCGGGAGAAAATGAGCAGTTCTTC
>NA|TRBJ2-4|NA|TRBV15
CATSRGTGGLNIQYF
TGTGCCACCAGCAGAGGAACGGGGGGCCTAAACATTCAGTACTTC
>NA|TRBJ2-3|many|TRBV15
CATSRGTRTDTQYF
TGTGCCACCAGCAGAGGGACCCGCACAGATACGCAGTATTTT
>NA|TRBJ1-4|once|TRBV7-9
CASSINEKLFF
TGTGCCAGCAGCATTAATGAAAAACTGTTTTTT
>NA|TRBJ2-1|NA|TRBV7-2
CASSPPETPHNEQFF
TGTGCCAGCAGCCCTCCAGAAACTCCCCACAATGAGCAGTTCTTC
>TRBD1|TRBJ2-3|NA|TRBV2
CASSLQGAGGTDTQYF
TGTGCCAGCAGCCTACAGGGGGCCGGCGGCACAGATACGCAGTATTTT
>TRBD2|TRBJ2-2|NA|TRBV5-1
CASSEGTSTGELFF
TGCGCCAGCAGCGAGGGGACTAGCACCGGGGAGCTGTTTTTT
>NA|TRBJ2-3|NA|TRBV6-6
CASSYPGTSTDTQYF
TGTGCCAGCAGTTACCCAGGGACCTCAACAGATACGCAGTATTTT
>TRBD2|TRBJ2-7|NA|TRBV19
CASSIVGLGTSYEQYF
TGTGCCAGTAGTATTGTAGGACTAGGGACCTCCTACGAGCAGTACTTC
>NA|TRBJ2-7|NA|TRBV19
CASSKGRYEQYF
TGTGCCAGTAGTAAAGGGCGCTACGAGCAGTACTTC
>NA|TRBJ1-1|NA|TRBV9
CASSVEPNTEAFF
TGTGCCAGCAGCGTAGAACCGAACACTGAAGCTTTCTTT
>NA|TRBJ2-1|NA|TRBV6-5
CASSLKGARNEQFF
TGTGCCAGCAGTCTAAAAGGGGCACGCAATGAGCAGTTCTTC
>NA|TRBJ2-5|NA|TRBV6-1
CASSEVDTHLGTQYF
TGTGCCAGCAGTGAAGTTGACACCCACTTGGGAACCCAGTACTTC
>NA|TRBJ1-2|NA|TRBV6-5
CASSYRRGSYGYTF
TGTGCCAGCAGTTACCGCCGGGGAAGCTATGGCTACACCTTC
>TRBD1|TRBJ2-7|NA|TRBV6-5
CASSPRQGAYEQYF
TGTGCCAGCAGTCCTCGACAGGGGGCCTACGAGCAGTACTTC
>TRBD2|TRBJ2-1|NA|TRBV14
CASSRGALAGVTDEQFF
TGTGCCAGCAGCCGCGGGGCCTTAGCGGGAGTGACCGATGAGCAGTTCTTC
>NA|TRBJ1-4|NA|TRBV18
CASSLGVNEKLFF
TGTGCCAGCTCACTGGGAGTAAATGAAAAACTGTTTTTT
>NA|TRBJ1-2|once|TRBV28
CASRQDGFWGGYGYTF
TGTGCCAGCAGGCAAGACGGTTTCTGGGGTGGCTATGGCTACACCTTC
>NA|TRBJ2-3|NA|TRBV5-1
CASNGGDTQYF
TGCGCCAGCAACGGCGGGGATACGCAGTATTTT
>NA|TRBJ2-1|NA|TRBV2
CASSEFYKGNEQFF
TGTGCCAGCAGTGAATTTTACAAGGGGAATGAGCAGTTCTTC
>NA|TRBJ1-2|once|TRBV14
CASSHGTVGGYTF
TGTGCCAGCAGCCATGGGACTGTTGGTGGCTACACCTTC
>TRBD1|TRBJ1-5|NA|TRBV28
CASSSGTGERVSNQPQHF
TGTGCCAGCAGCTCCGGGACAGGGGAAAGGGTTAGCAATCAGCCCCAGCATTTT
>NA|TRBJ1-1|NA|TRBV20-1
CRMKANTEAFF
TGCAGGATGAAGGCGAACACTGAAGCTTTCTTT
>TRBD1|TRBJ1-3|NA|TRBV28
CASGTGRNTIYF
TGTGCCAGCGGGACAGGGAGAAACACCATATATTTT
>TRBD2|TRBJ2-2|NA|TRBV2
CASIPGLAGGDTGELFF
TGTGCCAGCATCCCCGGGCTAGCGGGAGGTGATACCGGGGAGCTGTTTTTT
>NA|TRBJ2-7|NA|TRBV7-9
CASSKETAYEQYF
TGTGCCAGCAGTAAAGAAACCGCCTACGAGCAGTACTTC
>NA|TRBJ2-1|NA|TRBV11-2
CASSLDFIVNEQFF
TGTGCCAGCAGCTTAGATTTCATAGTCAATGAGCAGTTCTTC
>TRBD2|TRBJ2-7|few|TRBV30
CAWGTLAGRSYEQYF
TGTGCCTGGGGGACCCTAGCGGGACGGTCCTACGAGCAGTACTTC
>TRBD1|TRBJ1-5|NA|TRBV19
CASRGVWDNQPQHF
TGTGCCAGCAGGGGGGTGTGGGACAATCAGCCCCAGCATTTT
>TRBD1|TRBJ2-7|NA|TRBV5-1
CASSVGTVQEQYF
TGCGCCAGCAGCGTCGGGACAGTACAAGAGCAGTACTTC
>NA|TRBJ2-1|NA|TRBV19
CASSIVGSGNEQFF
TGTGCCAGTAGTATCGTCGGGAGCGGCAATGAGCAGTTCTTC
>NA|TRBJ2-7|NA|TRBV15
CATSRDDYEQYF
TGTGCCACCAGCAGAGATGATTACGAGCAGTACTTC
>NA|TRBJ2-7|NA|TRBV14
CASSQEGWYSTYEQYF
TGTGCCAGCAGCCAAGAAGGTTGGTACAGCACCTACGAGCAGTACTTC
>NA|TRBJ2-3|NA|TRBV20-1
CSARVSDTQYF
TGCAGTGCTAGAGTCTCGGACACGCAGTATTTT
>NA|TRBJ1-1|NA|TRBV27
CATSRTAGSEAFF
TGTGCCACCTCTAGGACAGCCGGGAGTGAAGCTTTCTTT
>NA|TRBJ1-1|NA|TRBV28
CASMGPGNTEAFF
TGTGCCAGCATGGGCCCGGGAAACACTGAAGCTTTCTTT
>TRBD1|TRBJ1-3|NA|TRBV5-1
CASSGQGVTGNTIYF
TGCGCCAGCAGCGGACAGGGAGTCACTGGAAACACCATATATTTT
>TRBD2|TRBJ2-7|NA|TRBV5-1
CASSLRLGTSGMRSYEQYF
TGCGCCAGCAGCTTGCGTTTGGGGACTAGCGGGATGAGGTCCTACGAGCAGTACTTC
>TRBD1|TRBJ2-7|few|TRBV11-2
CASSPRQGASGEQYF
TGTGCCAGCAGCCCCAGACAGGGGGCAAGCGGCGAGCAGTACTTC
>TRBD1|TRBJ1-1|NA|TRBV5-1
CASSLGQGSDAFTEAFF
TGCGCCAGCAGCTTGGGACAGGGCTCTGACGCCTTCACTGAAGCTTTCTTT
>NA|TRBJ1-1|NA|TRBV2
CASSELQHYTEAFF
TGTGCCAGCAGTGAGTTACAGCACTACACTGAAGCTTTCTTT
>TRBD1|TRBJ2-7|NA|TRBV2
CASIRGGTGYEQYF
TGTGCCAGCATCCGAGGAGGGACAGGTTACGAGCAGTACTTC
>TRBD2|TRBJ2-1|NA|TRBV4-1
CASSQPTSGTRDEQFF
TGCGCCAGCAGCCAGCCGACTAGCGGGACTCGGGATGAGCAGTTCTTC
>NA|TRBJ2-7|NA|TRBV4-2
CASSQELVAFEQYF
TGTGCCAGCAGCCAAGAGCTAGTAGCCTTCGAGCAGTACTTC
>NA|TRBJ2-3|NA|TRBV10-3
CATRADTQYF
TGTGCCACTCGGGCAGATACGCAGTATTTT
>NA|TRBJ2-7|NA|TRBV25-1
CASSEWGTEQYF
TGTGCCAGCAGTGAATGGGGGACCGAGCAGTACTTC